The clone carrying this T cell receptor (beta chain) was observed at least ten times. The antigen remains unidentified. The data derive from a study of T cell repertoires in cytomegalovirus infection. On the study more broadly: CMV infection plus the matching HLA type was flagged by public TCR beta signatures. Study-wide results and caveats: Public TCR beta family frequency separated CMV-and-HLA carriers, including in an independent cohort.

The CDR3 length is 15 residues. Trimming at V came to 3 bases and at J to 5 bases, leaving 8 bases not matched to a gene. Germline CDR1 and CDR2: SEHNR and FQNEAQ (reference sequence). TCRdb recomputed calls from the reads with MiXCR, one row per CDR3 protein. The table lists about 490,000 distinct CDR3 sequences, more than 15% of them singletons, with more than 20% in the top ten. Material: CD8+ T cells from PBMCs. This chain joins TRBV7-9 and TRBJ2-7, with 9 positions matching TRBD1. This clonotype was obtained from a human donor in good health (CMV status not recorded). Some clones in this sample may be carry-over from other donors' samples. The CDR3 DNA follows: TGTGCCAGCAGCTTGAATCTGGGACAGGGAAACGAGCAGTACTTC. This sequence encodes CASSLNLGQGNEQYF.